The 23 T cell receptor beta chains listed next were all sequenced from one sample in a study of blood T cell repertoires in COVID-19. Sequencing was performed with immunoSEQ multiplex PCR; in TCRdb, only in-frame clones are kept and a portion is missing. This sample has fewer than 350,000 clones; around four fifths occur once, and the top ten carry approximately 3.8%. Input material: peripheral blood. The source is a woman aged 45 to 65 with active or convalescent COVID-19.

The CDR3: CASSHSGEQYF. The CDR3 nucleotides read TGTGCCAGCAGCCACTCAGGCGAGCAGTACTTC. The chain couples TRBV6-5 to TRBJ2-7; D gene uncertain. The CDR3 covers 11 residues. Trimming took 6 bases from V and 6 from J, leaving 9 bases between them. Germline CDR1 and CDR2: MNHEY and SVGAGI.

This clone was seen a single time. The CDR3 region is CASGVTKSGRMTDTQYF. The CDR3 nucleotides read TGTGCCAGCGGAGTCACCAAGAGCGGGAGGATGACAGATACGCAGTATTTT. The chain couples TRBV2 to TRBJ2-3; 9 bases align to TRBD2. Germline CDR1 is SNHLY and CDR2 is FYNNEI. The CDR3 contains 17 residues. The trim removed 8 bases at V and 3 bases at J, leaving 15 bases unmatched.

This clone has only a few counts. The CDR3 coding sequence is TGTGCCAGCAGCCACCGCGGATCGGCGGCCACCGGGGAGCTGTTTTTT. Its translation: CASSHRGSAATGELFF. The V gene is TRBV3-1 (or the pseudogene TRBV3-2), the J gene TRBJ2-2; D gene uncertain. Germline-derived CDR1 and CDR2 are LGHDT and YNNKEL (reference sequence). V lost 3 bases, J lost 4 bases, and 15 bases lay in between. The CDR3 consists of 16 residues.

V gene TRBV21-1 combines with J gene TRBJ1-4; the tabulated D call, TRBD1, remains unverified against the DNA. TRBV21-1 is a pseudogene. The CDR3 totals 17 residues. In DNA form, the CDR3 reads TGTGCCAGCAGCAAAAGGGACAGGGGTCAAACTAATGAAAAACTGTTTTTT. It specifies CASSKRDRGQTNEKLFF.

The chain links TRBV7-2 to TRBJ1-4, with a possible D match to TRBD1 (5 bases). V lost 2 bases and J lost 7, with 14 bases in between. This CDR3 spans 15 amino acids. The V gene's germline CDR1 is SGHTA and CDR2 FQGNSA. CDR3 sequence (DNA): TGTGCCAGCAGCTTATTAAAGGGGTCCACTGAAAAACTGTTTTTT. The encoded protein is CASSLLKGSTEKLFF.

This CDR3 reads CSVDLAGGDTQYF. The CDR3 bases are TGCAGCGTTGATTTAGCGGGAGGGGATACGCAGTATTTT. The V and J genes are TRBV29-1 and TRBJ2-3, with 11 bases identical to TRBD2. CDR1 and CDR2 from the germline V gene are SQVTM and ANQGSEA. The CDR3 loop spans 13 amino acids. The trim removed 3 bases at V and 6 bases at J, leaving 2 bases unmatched.

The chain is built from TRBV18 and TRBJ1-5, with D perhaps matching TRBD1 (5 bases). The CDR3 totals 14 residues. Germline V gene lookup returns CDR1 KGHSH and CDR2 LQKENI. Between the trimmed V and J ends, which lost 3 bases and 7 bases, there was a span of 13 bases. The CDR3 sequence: CASSPPGDGQPQHF. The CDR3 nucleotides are TGTGCCAGCTCACCTCCGGGGGACGGCCAGCCCCAGCATTTT.

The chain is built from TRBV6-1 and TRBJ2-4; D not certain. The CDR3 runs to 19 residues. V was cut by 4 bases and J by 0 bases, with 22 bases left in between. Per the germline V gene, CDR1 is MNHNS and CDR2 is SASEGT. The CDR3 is CASSGLLGWANIAKNIQYF. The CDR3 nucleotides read TGTGCCAGCAGTGGTTTGTTGGGCTGGGCTAATATAGCCAAAAACATTCAGTACTTC.

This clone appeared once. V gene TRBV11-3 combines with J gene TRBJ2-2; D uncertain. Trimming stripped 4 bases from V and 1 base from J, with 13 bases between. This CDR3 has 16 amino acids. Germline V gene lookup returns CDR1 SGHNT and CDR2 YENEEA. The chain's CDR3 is CASSSGLAENTGELFF. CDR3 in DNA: TGTGCCAGCAGCTCCGGGTTGGCGGAGAACACCGGGGAGCTGTTTTTT.

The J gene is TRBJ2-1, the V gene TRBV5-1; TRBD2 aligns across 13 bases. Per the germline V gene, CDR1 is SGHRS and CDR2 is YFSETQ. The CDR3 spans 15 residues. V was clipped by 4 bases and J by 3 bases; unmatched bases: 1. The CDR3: CASSGLAGDYNEQFF. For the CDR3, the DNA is TGCGCCAGCAGCGGACTAGCGGGAGACTACAATGAGCAGTTCTTC.

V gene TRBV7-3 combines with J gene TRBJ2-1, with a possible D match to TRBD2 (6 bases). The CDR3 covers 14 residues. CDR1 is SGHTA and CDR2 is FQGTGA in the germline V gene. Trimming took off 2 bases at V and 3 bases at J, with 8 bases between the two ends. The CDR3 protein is CASSLSSDYNEQFF. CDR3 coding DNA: TGTGCCAGCAGCTTATCTAGCGACTACAATGAGCAGTTCTTC. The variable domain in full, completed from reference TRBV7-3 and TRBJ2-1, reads GAGVSQTPSNKVTEKGKYVELRCDPISGHTALYWYRQSLGQGPEFLIYFQGTGAADDSGLPNDRFFAVRPEGSVSTLKIQRTERGDSAVYLCASSLSSDYNEQFFGPGTRLTVL.

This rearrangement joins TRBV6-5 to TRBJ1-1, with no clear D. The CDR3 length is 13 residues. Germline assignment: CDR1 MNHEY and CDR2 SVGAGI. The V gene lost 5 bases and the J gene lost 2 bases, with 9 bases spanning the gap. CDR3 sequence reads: CASSRRLNTEAFF. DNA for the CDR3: TGTGCCAGCAGTCGACGACTCAACACTGAAGCTTTCTTT.

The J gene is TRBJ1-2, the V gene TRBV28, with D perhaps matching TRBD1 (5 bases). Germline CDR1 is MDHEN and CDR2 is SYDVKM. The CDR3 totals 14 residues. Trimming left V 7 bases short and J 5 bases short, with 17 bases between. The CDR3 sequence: CASNTRPRGYGYTF. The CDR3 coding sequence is TGTGCCAGCAATACTAGACCCCGGGGGTATGGCTACACCTTC.

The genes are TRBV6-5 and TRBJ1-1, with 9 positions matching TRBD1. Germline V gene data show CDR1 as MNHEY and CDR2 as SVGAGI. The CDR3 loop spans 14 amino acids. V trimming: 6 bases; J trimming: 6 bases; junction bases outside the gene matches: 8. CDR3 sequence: CASSSGTGIAEAFF. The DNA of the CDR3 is TGTGCCAGCAGCTCCGGGACAGGGATCGCTGAAGCTTTCTTT.

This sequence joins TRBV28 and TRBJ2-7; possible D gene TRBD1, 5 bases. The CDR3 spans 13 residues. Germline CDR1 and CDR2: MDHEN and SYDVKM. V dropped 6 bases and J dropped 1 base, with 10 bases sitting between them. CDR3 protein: CASRIQVSYEQYF. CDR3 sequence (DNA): TGTGCCAGCAGGATACAGGTTTCCTACGAGCAGTACTTC.

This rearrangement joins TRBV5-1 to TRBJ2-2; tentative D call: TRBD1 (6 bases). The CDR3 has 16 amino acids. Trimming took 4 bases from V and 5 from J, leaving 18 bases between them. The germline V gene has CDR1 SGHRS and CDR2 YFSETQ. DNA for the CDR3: TGCGCCAGCAGCGAAGGGTGGGACAAAAAAACCGGGGAGCTGTTTTTT. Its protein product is CASSEGWDKKTGELFF.

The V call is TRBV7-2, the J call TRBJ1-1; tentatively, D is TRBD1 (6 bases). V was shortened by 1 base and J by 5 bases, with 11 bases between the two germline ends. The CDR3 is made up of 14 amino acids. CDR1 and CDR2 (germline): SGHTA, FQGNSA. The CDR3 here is CASSLEFTGTEAFF. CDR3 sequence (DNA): TGTGCCAGCAGCTTAGAGTTTACAGGGACTGAAGCTTTCTTT.

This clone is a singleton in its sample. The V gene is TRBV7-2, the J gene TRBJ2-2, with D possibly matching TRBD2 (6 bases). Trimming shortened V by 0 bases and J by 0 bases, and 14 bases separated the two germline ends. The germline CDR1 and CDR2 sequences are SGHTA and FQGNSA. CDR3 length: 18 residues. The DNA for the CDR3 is TGTGCCAGCAGCTTAGCGCGGGGAACGTTCGCGAACACCGGGGAGCTGTTTTTT. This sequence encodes CASSLARGTFANTGELFF.

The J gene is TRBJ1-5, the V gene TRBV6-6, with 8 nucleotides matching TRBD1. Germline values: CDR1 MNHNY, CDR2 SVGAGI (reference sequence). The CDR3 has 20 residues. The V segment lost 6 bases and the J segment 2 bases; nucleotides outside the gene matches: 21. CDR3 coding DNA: TGTGCCAGCAGCTTATACCGCCGGGGACAGGCCCAAATTGGCAATCAGCCCCAGCATTTT. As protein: CASSLYRRGQAQIGNQPQHF.

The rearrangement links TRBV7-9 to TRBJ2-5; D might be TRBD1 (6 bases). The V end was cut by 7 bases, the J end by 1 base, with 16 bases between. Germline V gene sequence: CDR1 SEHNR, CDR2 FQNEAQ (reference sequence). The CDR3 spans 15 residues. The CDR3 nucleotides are TGTGCCAGCAAAAAGCGTGGGGGCCTCCAAGAGACCCAGTACTTC. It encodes CASKKRGGLQETQYF.

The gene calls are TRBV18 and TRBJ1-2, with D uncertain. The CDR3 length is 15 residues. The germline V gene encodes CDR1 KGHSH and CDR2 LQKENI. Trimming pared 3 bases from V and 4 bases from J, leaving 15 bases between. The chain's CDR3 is CASSPPRTLTYGYTF. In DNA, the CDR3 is TGTGCCAGCTCACCCCCCCGGACTCTTACCTATGGCTACACCTTC. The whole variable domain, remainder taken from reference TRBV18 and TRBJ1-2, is NAGVMQNPRHLVRRRGQEARLRCSPMKGHSHVYWYRQLPEEGLKFMVYLQKENIIDESGMPKERFSAEFPKEGPSILRIQQVVRGDSAAYFCASSPPRTLTYGYTFGSGTRLTVV.

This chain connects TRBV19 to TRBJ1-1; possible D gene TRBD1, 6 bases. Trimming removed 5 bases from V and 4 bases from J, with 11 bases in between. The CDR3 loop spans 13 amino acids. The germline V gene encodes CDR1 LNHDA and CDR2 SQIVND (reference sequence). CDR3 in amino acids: CASSSGVLTEAFF. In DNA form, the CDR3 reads TGTGCCAGTAGTTCAGGGGTCCTCACTGAAGCTTTCTTT.

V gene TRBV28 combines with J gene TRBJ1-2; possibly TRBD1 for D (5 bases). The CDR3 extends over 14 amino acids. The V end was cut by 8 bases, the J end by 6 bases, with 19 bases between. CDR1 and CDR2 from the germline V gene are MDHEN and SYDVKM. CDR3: CASGLRGGGDGYTF. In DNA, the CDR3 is TGTGCCAGCGGGCTAAGGGGCGGTGGAGATGGCTACACCTTC.